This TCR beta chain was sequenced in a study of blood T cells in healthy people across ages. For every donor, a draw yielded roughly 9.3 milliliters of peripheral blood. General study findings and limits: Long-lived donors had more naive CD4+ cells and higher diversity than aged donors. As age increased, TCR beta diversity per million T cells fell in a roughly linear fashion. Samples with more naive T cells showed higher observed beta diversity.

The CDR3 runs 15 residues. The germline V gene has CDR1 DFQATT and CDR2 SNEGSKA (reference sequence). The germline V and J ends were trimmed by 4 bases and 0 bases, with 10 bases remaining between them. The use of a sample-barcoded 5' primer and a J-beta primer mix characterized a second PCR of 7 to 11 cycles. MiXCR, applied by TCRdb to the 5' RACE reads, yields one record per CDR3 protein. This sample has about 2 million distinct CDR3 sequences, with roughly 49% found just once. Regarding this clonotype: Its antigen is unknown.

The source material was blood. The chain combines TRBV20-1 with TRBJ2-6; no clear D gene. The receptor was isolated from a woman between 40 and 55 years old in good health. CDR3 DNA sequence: TGCAGTGCTATTGGTGGCGGCTCTGGGGCCAACGTCCTGACTTTC. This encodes CSAIGGGSGANVLTF.